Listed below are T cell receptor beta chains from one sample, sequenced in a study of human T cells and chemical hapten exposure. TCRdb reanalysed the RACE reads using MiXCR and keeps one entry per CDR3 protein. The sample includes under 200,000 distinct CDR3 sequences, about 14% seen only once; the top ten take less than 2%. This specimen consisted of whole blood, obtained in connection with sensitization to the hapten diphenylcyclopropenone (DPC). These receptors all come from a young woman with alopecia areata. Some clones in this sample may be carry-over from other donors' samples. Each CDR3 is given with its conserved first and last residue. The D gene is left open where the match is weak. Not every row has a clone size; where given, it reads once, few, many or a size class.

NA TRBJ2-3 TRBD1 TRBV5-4 TGTGCCAGCAGCCGCCCGACAGGGGGCATGGATACGCAGTATTTT CASSRPTGGMDTQYF
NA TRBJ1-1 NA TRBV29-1 TGCAGCGTTGTGAAGTCCATCGACACTGAAGCTTTCTTT CSVVKSIDTEAFF
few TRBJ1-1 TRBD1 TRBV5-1 TGCGCCAGCAGCATACAAGGGACAGGGGAAGGGGAAGCTTTCTTT CASSIQGTGEGEAFF
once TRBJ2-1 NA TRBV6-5 TGTGCCAGCAGGATTACAGGGATTTCCTACAATGAGCAGTTCTTC CASRITGISYNEQFF
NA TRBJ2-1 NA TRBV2 TGTGCCAGCAGGCCCCCCACTCACAATGAGCAGTTCTTC CASRPPTHNEQFF
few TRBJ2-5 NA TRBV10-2 TGCGCCAGCAGTGTAGACAGGTTTCAAGAGACCCAGTACTTC CASSVDRFQETQYF
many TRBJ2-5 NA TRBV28 TGTGCCAGCAGAGACAGTAGACAAGAGACCCAGTACTTC CASRDSRQETQYF
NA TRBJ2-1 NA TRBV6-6 TGTGCCAGCAGCGTGGATTATTACAATGAGCAGTTCTTC CASSVDYYNEQFF
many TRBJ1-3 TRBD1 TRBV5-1 TGCGCCAGCAGCTTGGGGAATACAGGGGACGGTGGAAACACCATATATTTT CASSLGNTGDGGNTIYF
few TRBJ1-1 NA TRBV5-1 TGCGCCAGCAAATCAGCGGGGGTGAGCACTGAAGCTTTCTTT CASKSAGVSTEAFF
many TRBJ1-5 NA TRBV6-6 TGTGCCAGCAGTTACTATGGCCAGCCCCAGCATTTT CASSYYGQPQHF
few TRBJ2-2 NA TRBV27 TGTGCCCGCGCCCGCCGTATTAACACCGGGGAGCTGTTTTTT CARARRINTGELFF
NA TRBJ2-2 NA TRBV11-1 TGTGCCAGCAGCCCCCGTTTCAAGAACACCGGGGAGCTGTTTTTT CASSPRFKNTGELFF
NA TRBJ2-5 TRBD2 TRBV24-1 TGTGCCACCAGTAATCCGGCTAGCGGGGCGTCCGAGACCCAGTACTTC CATSNPASGASETQYF
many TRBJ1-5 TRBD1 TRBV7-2 TGTGCCAGCAGCCCCAGGGGACAGGGTGATCAGCCCCAGCATTTT CASSPRGQGDQPQHF
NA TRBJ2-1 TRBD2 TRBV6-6 TGTGCCAGCAGTTCCGCACTGGGCGGGAGAGGGAATGAGCAGTTCTTC CASSSALGGRGNEQFF
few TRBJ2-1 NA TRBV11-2 TGTGCCAGCAGCTTCGCGGGGCGCTACAATGAGCAGTTCTTC CASSFAGRYNEQFF
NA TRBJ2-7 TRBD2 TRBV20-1 TGCAGTGCTATGCGGACTAGATCCTACGAGCAGTACTTC CSAMRTRSYEQYF
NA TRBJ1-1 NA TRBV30 TGTGCCTGGAGCCGAGGGCTGAGCACTGAAGCTTTCTTT CAWSRGLSTEAFF
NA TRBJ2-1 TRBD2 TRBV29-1 TGCAGCGTGGCGGGGGGGCACTACAATGAGCAGTTCTTC CSVAGGHYNEQFF
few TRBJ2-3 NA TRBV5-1 TGCGCCAGCAGCTTGGGGACAGTCTCAGGAGATACGCAGTATTTT CASSLGTVSGDTQYF
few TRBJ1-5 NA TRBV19 TGTGCCAGTACTTCTCTGTCCGTTCTCAATCAGCCCCAGCATTTT CASTSLSVLNQPQHF
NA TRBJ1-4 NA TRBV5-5 TGTGCCAGCAGCATACTTCAGGGGAAGACCCGTAATGAAAAACTGTTTTTT CASSILQGKTRNEKLFF
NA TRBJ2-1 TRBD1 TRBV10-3 TGTGCCATCAGGGCAGGGGGAAGCTCCTACAATGAGCAGTTCTTC CAIRAGGSSYNEQFF
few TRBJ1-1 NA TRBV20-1 TGCAGTGCTCCGTACGTCGGGACTGAAGCTTTCTTT CSAPYVGTEAFF
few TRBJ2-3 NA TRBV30 TGTGCCTGGAGTGTACAAGCGGCTAGCACAGATACGCAGTATTTT CAWSVQAASTDTQYF
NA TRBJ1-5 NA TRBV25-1 TGTGCCAGCAGTGGGGTCCGAGTCAATAGCAATCAGCCCCAGCATTTT CASSGVRVNSNQPQHF
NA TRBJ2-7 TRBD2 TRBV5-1 TGCGCCAGCAGCGGGACGACGGCTAGCGGGAGGTATTCCTACGAGCAGTACTTC CASSGTTASGRYSYEQYF
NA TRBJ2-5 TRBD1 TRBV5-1 TGCGCCAGCAGCCCCGGGACAGGGCTGGGGACCCAGTACTTC CASSPGTGLGTQYF
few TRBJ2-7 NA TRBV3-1 TGTGCCAGCAGCCAAGCAGTGGTGGGCTACGAGCAGTACTTC CASSQAVVGYEQYF
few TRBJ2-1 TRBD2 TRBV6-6 TGTGCCAGCAGCGGGGGACTAGCGGGAGAGAGAGTGAATGAGCAGTTCTTC CASSGGLAGERVNEQFF